Each of the 6 T cell receptor beta chains below was sequenced from the same sample in a study of CD8+CD57+ T cells in acquired aplastic anemia. In patients chosen for sequencing, flow cytometry had shown CD8+CD57+ cell expansion. Using genomic DNA as the template, TCR beta VDJ and CDR3 profiling was carried out. TCRdb processed the reads anew with MiXCR; each CDR3 protein has one entry. The data hold about 150,000 distinct CDR3 sequences, with about 48% observed a single time. The material sequenced was sorted CD4+, CD8+, or CD8+CD57+ T cells (not recorded which) from PBMCs. The receptors were sampled from a human donor with aplastic anemia.

At least ten counts were recorded for this clonotype. This sequence joins TRBV12-5 and TRBJ1-2; the D gene is possibly TRBD1 (5 bases). In germline, CDR1 is LGHNT, CDR2 FRNRAP. V was pared by 7 bases and J by 6 bases, with 18 bases between. The CDR3 extends over 14 amino acids. The CDR3 DNA follows: TGTGCTAGTGCCCTCCCCGGGGGGACCCATGGCTACACCTTC. It encodes CASALPGGTHGYTF.

This clonotype occurred once. This sequence joins TRBV10-2 and TRBJ2-3; 7 bases line up with TRBD2. Germline V CDR1 and CDR2: WSHSY, SAAADI. V shed 2 bases and J 10 bases; nucleotides not matched to a gene: 18. The CDR3 sequence is 17 residues long. This chain's CDR3 is CASSEGTERGPLDAQYF. The DNA for the CDR3 is TGCGCCAGCAGTGAGGGGACCGAGCGGGGCCCCCTGGACGCGCAGTATTTT.

This clonotype was seen ten or more times. The V gene is TRBV5-4, the J gene TRBJ1-3; TRBD1 agrees at 8 bases. The trim removed 3 bases at V and 4 bases at J, leaving 9 bases unmatched. The CDR3 length is 16 residues. Per the germline V gene, CDR1 is SGHNT and CDR2 is YYREEE (reference sequence). The CDR3 DNA reads TGTGCCAGCAGCTCACAGGACAGGGCGAAGGGAAACACCATATATTTT. Its protein product is CASSSQDRAKGNTIYF.

The J gene is TRBJ2-7, the V gene TRBV20-1, with 8 positions matching TRBD2. Looked up from germline, CDR1 is DFQATT and CDR2 is SNEGSKA (reference sequence). This CDR3 comprises 14 residues. V shed 4 bases and J 0 bases; nucleotides not matched to a gene: 5. CDR3 DNA: TGCAGTGCTATGCGGGGGGCTAGCTCCTACGAGCAGTACTTC. As protein: CSAMRGASSYEQYF.

The chain combines TRBV9 with TRBJ1-3, with D tentatively TRBD1 (5 bases). Germline lookup yields CDR1 SGDLS and CDR2 YYNGEE. The CDR3 is made up of 15 amino acids. Trimming removed 4 bases from V and 2 bases from J, with 13 bases in between. The CDR3 here is CASSPGGDTGNTIYF. CDR3 sequence (DNA): TGTGCCAGCAGCCCCGGGGGGGATACTGGAAACACCATATATTTT. Looking up the rest from reference TRBV9 and TRBJ1-3 gives the full variable domain: DSGVTQTPKHLITATGQRVTLRCSPRSGDLSVYWYQQSLDQGLQFLIQYYNGEERAKGNILERFSAQQFPDLHSELNLSSLELGDSALYFCASSPGGDTGNTIYFGEGSWLTVV.

This clonotype was detected ten times or more. The chain uses TRBV5-1 and TRBJ2-7, with 7 bases aligning to TRBD2. CDR1 and CDR2 from the germline V gene are SGHRS and YFSETQ. V dropped 7 bases and J dropped 6; count of bases not matched to a gene: 7. The CDR3 consists of 12 residues. The CDR3, as DNA: TGCGCCAGCCGGGAGGTTGGGGGCGAGCAGTACTTC. Encoded protein: CASREVGGEQYF.